This paragraph covers one TCR beta chain sequence. This record belongs to a study of blood T cell repertoires in COVID-19. Background on the study: PBMCs, B-cell-depleted T cells, or T cells were the source of the cDNA or gDNA that made up the material.

V was trimmed by 7 bases and J by 0 bases, leaving 10 bases between them. The CDR3 totals 14 residues. Per germline, CDR1 LNHDA and CDR2 SQIVND (reference sequence). Sequenced by immunoSEQ multiplex PCR; TCRdb stores in-frame clones only, minus some. The top ten hold about 14% of the sample, which has 220,000 or so clones, 90% seen once. This rearrangement joins TRBV19 to TRBJ1-3, with D unclear. Sequencing was done on a sample of PBMCs or T cells enriched from blood (not recorded which). This clonotype was sampled from a man aged 25 to 45 who had been exposed to COVID-19. The CDR3: CASKEGSSGNTIYF. The CDR3 coding sequence is TGTGCCAGTAAGGAGGGAAGCTCTGGAAACACCATATATTTT.